Listed below are T cell receptor beta chains from one sample, sequenced in a study of regulatory T cells in long-lasting Graves disease. TCRdb analysed the multiplex PCR reads with MiXCR anew, one entry per CDR3 protein. The repertoire consists of a few hundred thousand distinct CDR3 sequences, with roughly 14% occurring once and the leading ten covering 8% to 10%. These data also featured in a second study, about T cells in Graves' hyperthyroidism and ophthalmopathy.

The sequencing here drew on peripheral blood mononuclear cells (PBMCs), taken at new diagnosis, from a patient treated with antithyroid drugs. The source of these receptors is a man aged 25-45 years with Graves disease. CDR3s include the opening cysteine and the closing phenylalanine or tryptophan. D genes are given only for firm matches. Not all rows give a size; the values are once, few, many and, for expanded clones, a class.

TGTGCTAGCAGCTTGGCGACAGGAGGCACCGGGGAGCTGTTTTTT	CASSLATGGTGELFF	TRBV11-1	TRBJ2-2	.	.
TGTGCCACCACCGACCGAGTAATCTATAGCAATCAGCCCCAGCATTTT	CATTDRVIYSNQPQHF	TRBV12-3/TRBV12-4	TRBJ1-5	many	.
TGCAGTGCTAGGGAGGGAGGGCCTCAAGAGACCCAGTACTTC	CSAREGGPQETQYF	TRBV20-1	TRBJ2-5	many	TRBD2
TGCGCCAGCAGCCCTGGACAGGCTGGCAACACCATATATTTT	CASSPGQAGNTIYF	TRBV4-1	TRBJ1-3	few	TRBD1
TGTGCCAGCCCGGACGGAAGCACCATATATTTT	CASPDGSTIYF	TRBV18	TRBJ1-3	.	.
TGTGCCTGGAAATCCCGTAGCGGGAGGAACGAGCAGTACTTC	CAWKSRSGRNEQYF	TRBV30	TRBJ2-7	many	TRBD2
TGTGCCAGCAGCGACCGGGGGGGAGTGAACACCGGGGAGCTGTTTTTT	CASSDRGGVNTGELFF	TRBV4-2	TRBJ2-2	.	TRBD2
TGTGCCAGCACTAATCCGGGTAGCGGGGGGGGCGCCCAGTACTTC	CASTNPGSGGGAQYF	TRBV6-1	TRBJ2-5	few	TRBD2
TGTGCCAGTGCCGGCGGGAGGGGCCATCAGCCCCAGCATTTT	CASAGGRGHQPQHF	TRBV19	TRBJ1-5	many	.
TGTGCCAGTCTTGATGGCCCCAATGAGCAGTTCTTC	CASLDGPNEQFF	TRBV6-1	TRBJ2-1	.	.
TGCAGCGTTACAGAAGCTAGGTGGACTAGCGGAGCCACAGATACGCAGTATTTT	CSVTEARWTSGATDTQYF	TRBV29-1	TRBJ2-3	many	TRBD2
TGTGCCTGGAGACCGGGAGCGCGGCAAGAAAACACCATATATTTT	CAWRPGARQENTIYF	TRBV30	TRBJ1-3	.	.
TGTGCCTCTTCCTTAAGGGTGCGCACCGGGGAGCTGTTTTTT	CASSLRVRTGELFF	TRBV6-1	TRBJ2-2	few	.
TGTGCCAGCAGTGATCCGGGGGGGGGATACAATGAGCAGTTCTTC	CASSDPGGGYNEQFF	TRBV2	TRBJ2-1	once	TRBD2
TGTGCCAGCAGCTTAGGTTTACCGGCGGGACAGGGGGTCTATGGCTACACCTTC	CASSLGLPAGQGVYGYTF	TRBV7-9	TRBJ1-2	many	TRBD1